The 20 T cell receptor beta chains below come from one sample, sequenced in a study of blood T cell repertoires in COVID-19. Only in-frame clones appear in the TCRdb table, and some are missing; sequencing was by immunoSEQ multiplex PCR. The sample shows about 270,000 clones, about nine tenths of them seen only once. The sample comprised PBMCs or T cells enriched from blood (not recorded which). The receptors derive from a woman younger than 45 with acute COVID-19.

This clone occurred a few times. V usage is TRBV6-5 and J usage is TRBJ2-3, with 11 bases identical to TRBD1. CDR1 is MNHEY, CDR2 SVGAGI, per germline. With V trimmed by 9 bases and J by 2 bases, 4 bases remained unmatched. The CDR3 consists of 14 residues. The chain's CDR3 is CASRDRGSTDTQYF. CDR3 bases: TGTGCCAGTAGGGACAGGGGGTCCACAGATACGCAGTATTTT.

The chain combines TRBV24-1 with TRBJ2-5; D is unresolved. Trimming took 3 bases from V and 5 from J, leaving 6 bases between them. The germline V gene encodes CDR1 KGHDR and CDR2 SFDVKD. The CDR3 contains 12 residues. CDR3 coding DNA: TGTGCCACCAGTGATGCGGAGGAGACCCAGTACTTC. It encodes CATSDAEETQYF.

The rearrangement joins TRBV7-2 to TRBJ2-1; a weak D match, TRBD2 (5 bases). The CDR3 is made up of 13 amino acids. Trimming pared 3 bases from V and 10 bases from J, leaving 13 bases between. Per germline, CDR1 SGHTA and CDR2 FQGNSA. The CDR3 protein is CASSFGPVAEQFF. CDR3 coding DNA: TGTGCCAGCAGCTTTGGGCCCGTAGCGGAGCAGTTCTTC. Filled out from reference TRBV7-2 and TRBJ2-1, the complete variable domain reads GAGVSQSPSNKVTEKGKDVELRCDPISGHTALYWYRQSLGQGLEFLIYFQGNSAPDKSGLPSDRFSAERTGGSVSTLTIQRTQQEDSAVYLCASSFGPVAEQFFGPGTRLTVL.

This clone was detected only once. The gene calls are TRBV19 and TRBJ1-6, with D possibly being TRBD1 (5 bases). Trimming stripped 3 bases from V and 7 bases from J, with 10 bases between. Germline CDR1 LNHDA, CDR2 SQIVND (reference sequence). This CDR3 has 14 amino acids. The CDR3 DNA sequence: TGTGCCAGTAGTATCGACTCAGGGAATTCACCCCTCCACTTT. The encoded protein is CASSIDSGNSPLHF.

The chain carries TRBV9 and TRBJ2-7, with D tentatively TRBD1 (6 bases). Per germline, CDR1 SGDLS and CDR2 YYNGEE. V lost 6 bases and J lost 3, with 10 bases in between. This CDR3 has 12 residues. The DNA for the CDR3 is TGTGCCAGCATTTGGGACAACTACGAGCAGTACTTC. Protein sequence: CASIWDNYEQYF.

This chain connects TRBV14 to TRBJ1-3; D gene unclear. In germline, CDR1 is SGHDN, CDR2 FVKESK. This CDR3 region has 13 residues. The V end lost 4 bases, the J end lost 6 bases, and 10 bases lay between the germline ends. CDR3 in DNA: TGTGCCAGCAGCCTCGGGGAGGAAAACACCATATATTTT. Its translation: CASSLGEENTIYF.

V is TRBV5-1 and J is TRBJ2-7, with 8 bases lining up with TRBD1. Germline CDR1 and CDR2: SGHRS and YFSETQ. The CDR3 has 15 amino acids. The junction had 12 bases not matched to a gene; V was cut back by 7 bases and J by 3 bases. The CDR3 DNA reads as TGCGCCAGCGCTGTGACTCTGACAGGGGACTACGAGCAGTACTTC. Translating it yields CASAVTLTGDYEQYF.

The chain recombines TRBV7-3 with TRBJ2-7; 7 bases map to TRBD1. This CDR3 region has 13 residues. CDR1 and CDR2 from the germline V gene are SGHTA and FQGTGA. V was clipped by 5 bases and J by 2 bases; unmatched bases: 3. The CDR3 coding sequence is TGTGCCAGCAGCCTAGGGACAGCCTACGAGCAGTACTTC. As protein: CASSLGTAYEQYF.

The genes are TRBV7-9 and TRBJ2-5, with D possibly TRBD1 on 5 matching bases. Deletions cut 7 bases from V and 5 bases from J, with 17 bases between. This CDR3 region has 14 residues. Germline values: CDR1 SEHNR, CDR2 FQNEAQ (reference sequence). As DNA, the CDR3 is TGTGCCAGCACGATCGCAGGGTTCGGGGAGACCCAGTACTTC. It encodes CASTIAGFGETQYF.

The chain combines TRBV27 with TRBJ2-1, with 11 bases that match TRBD2. This CDR3 is built from 14 residues. CDR1 is MNHEY, CDR2 SMNVEV, per germline (reference sequence). V trimming: 5 bases; J trimming: 6 bases; junction bases outside the gene matches: 3. CDR3 loop: CASSLSGRGNEQFF. In nucleotides, the CDR3 is TGTGCCAGCAGTCTTAGCGGGAGGGGCAATGAGCAGTTCTTC.

This rearrangement joins TRBV7-8 to TRBJ1-2; 7 bases align to TRBD1. CDR3 length equals 13 residues. Trimming at V came to 1 base and at J to 7 bases, leaving 3 bases not matched to a gene. Germline lookup yields CDR1 SGHVS and CDR2 FQNEAQ. The CDR3 DNA reads TGTGCCAGCAGCTTAGAGGGGGCTTCTGGCTACACCTTC. Its protein is CASSLEGASGYTF.

The V gene is TRBV9, the J gene TRBJ1-4; 11 bases line up with TRBD1. The germline gives CDR1 SGDLS, CDR2 YYNGEE. V shed 3 bases and J 7 bases; nucleotides not matched to a gene: 5. The CDR3 is made up of 15 amino acids. CDR3 bases: TGTGCCAGCAGCGCAGGACAGGGGGCGCCTGAAAAACTGTTTTTT. Its translation: CASSAGQGAPEKLFF.

The chain employs TRBV2 and TRBJ1-1; possible D gene TRBD1, 6 bases. Between the trimmed V and J ends, which lost 6 bases and 6 bases, there was a span of 14 bases. Germline lookup yields CDR1 SNHLY and CDR2 FYNNEI. The CDR3 sequence is 13 residues long. The CDR3, as DNA: TGTGCCAGCAGCGGACAGATTTCCCCTGAAGCTTTCTTT. This sequence encodes CASSGQISPEAFF.

The genes are TRBV7-2 and TRBJ2-1; TRBD2 matches at 12 bases. CDR3 length: 16 amino acids. Trimming cost V 1 base and J 6 bases; bases outside gene matches: 4. Germline CDR1 and CDR2: SGHTA and FQGNSA. The CDR3 loop reads CASSLDLAGGRNEQFF. In nucleotides, the CDR3 is TGTGCCAGCAGCTTAGACCTAGCGGGAGGGCGCAATGAGCAGTTCTTC.

V is TRBV12-3 or TRBV12-4 and J is TRBJ1-5; D gene unclear. Between the trimmed V and J ends, which lost 8 bases and 2 bases, there was a span of 7 bases. This CDR3 is built from 12 residues. The CDR3 DNA reads as TGTGCCAGCGGAAGCGGCAATCAGCCCCAGCATTTT. Protein sequence: CASGSGNQPQHF.

This clone was found once. This rearrangement joins TRBV2 to TRBJ2-7, with TRBD1 matching 7 bases. Germline values: CDR1 SNHLY, CDR2 FYNNEI. The length of the CDR3 is 12 residues. Unmatched junction bases numbered 5, after V lost 8 bases and J lost 4 bases. CDR3 in amino acids: CASLTGKYEQYF. The CDR3 DNA sequence: TGTGCCAGCCTGACAGGGAAGTACGAGCAGTACTTC.

This clone has a single count. This chain joins TRBV12-5 and TRBJ2-1; TRBD2 agrees at 11 bases. Per the germline V gene, CDR1 is LGHNT and CDR2 is FRNRAP. V dropped 6 bases and J dropped 7; count of bases not matched to a gene: 8. The CDR3 contains 15 residues. The CDR3 reads CASGRPGTSGNEQFF. The CDR3 DNA follows: TGTGCTAGTGGCCGCCCCGGGACTAGCGGTAATGAGCAGTTCTTC.

This chain connects TRBV7-3 to TRBJ2-3, with D maybe TRBD2 (5 bases). The V gene's germline CDR1 is SGHTA and CDR2 FQGTGA. V dropped 6 bases and J dropped 4 bases, with 11 bases sitting between them. This CDR3 contains 13 residues. The CDR3 nucleotides read TGTGCCAGCAGGAGGGCAGTTTCAGATACGCAGTATTTT. Its translation: CASRRAVSDTQYF.

V gene TRBV20-1 combines with J gene TRBJ2-5; D may be TRBD2 (6 bases). V gave up 6 bases and J gave up 5 bases, with 10 bases separating them. Germline CDR1 and CDR2: DFQATT and SNEGSKA (reference sequence). The CDR3 has 11 residues. CDR3 in DNA: TGCAGTGCCGGGGGTCCCGAGACCCAGTACTTC. It specifies CSAGGPETQYF.

This rearrangement joins TRBV4-1 to TRBJ1-1; 7 positions agree with TRBD1. J was trimmed by 7 bases and V by 4 bases; bases with no gene match: 0. Germline V CDR1 and CDR2: MGHRA, YSYEKL. This CDR3 has 11 amino acids. The CDR3 here is CASSRDSEAFF. The CDR3 nucleotides read TGCGCCAGCAGCCGGGACAGTGAAGCTTTCTTT.